One T cell receptor (beta chain) is described in this entry. Profiling relied on immunoSEQ multiplex PCR, and the TCRdb table lists in-frame clones only, not all of them. The sample includes 60,000 or so clones, approximately 94% of them seen just once. This sample was taken from a study of preoperative IRX-2 immunotherapy in early breast cancer. Treatment here: preoperative locoregional IRX-2 cytokine immunotherapy. The TCR sequence derives from a human donor with breast cancer. This sample was taken from a patient treated with IRX-2 immunotherapy.

CDR3 nucleotides: TGCGCCAGCAGCCAAGTGACAGGGTCGAGTGGATCACCCCTCCACTTT. Protein sequence: CASSQVTGSSGSPLHF. This chain links TRBV4-1 with TRBJ1-6; 7 bases match TRBD1. Per the germline V gene, CDR1 is MGHRA and CDR2 is YSYEKL. After removal of 1 base from V and 10 bases from J, the junction contained 10 bases not matched to a gene. The CDR3 contains 16 residues.